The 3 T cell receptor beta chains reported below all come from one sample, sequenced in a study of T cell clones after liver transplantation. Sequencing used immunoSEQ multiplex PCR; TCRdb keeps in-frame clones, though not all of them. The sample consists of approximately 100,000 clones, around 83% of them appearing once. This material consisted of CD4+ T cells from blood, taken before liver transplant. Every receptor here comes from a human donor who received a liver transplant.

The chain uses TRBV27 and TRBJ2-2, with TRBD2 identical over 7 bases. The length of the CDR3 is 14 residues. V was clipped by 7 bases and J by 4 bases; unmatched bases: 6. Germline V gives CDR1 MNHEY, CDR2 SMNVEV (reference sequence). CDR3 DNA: TGTGCCAGCACCTGGTCGGGGGGCACCGGGGAGCTGTTTTTT. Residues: CASTWSGGTGELFF.

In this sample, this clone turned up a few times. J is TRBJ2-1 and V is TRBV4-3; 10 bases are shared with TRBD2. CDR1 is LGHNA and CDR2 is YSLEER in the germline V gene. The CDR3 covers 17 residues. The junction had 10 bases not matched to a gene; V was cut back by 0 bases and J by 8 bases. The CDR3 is CASSQDRASGGRYEQFF. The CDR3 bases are TGCGCCAGCAGCCAAGACAGGGCTAGCGGGGGACGTTATGAGCAGTTCTTC.

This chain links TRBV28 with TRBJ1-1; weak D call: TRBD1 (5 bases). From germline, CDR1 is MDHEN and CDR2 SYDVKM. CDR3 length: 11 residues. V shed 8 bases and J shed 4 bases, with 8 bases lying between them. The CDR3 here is CASSTATEAFF. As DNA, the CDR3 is TGTGCCAGCTCGACAGCCACTGAAGCTTTCTTT.